The 15 T cell receptor beta chains listed next were all sequenced from one sample in a study of OX40 agonist ivuxolimab in advanced cancers. Assay: immunoSEQ multiplex PCR; the TCRdb copy retains only in-frame clones and omits some. This sample has tens of thousands of clones; about 88% occur once, and the top ten carry about 0.31%. Source: CD4+ or CD8+ T cells sorted from blood, taken in a trial of the OX40 agonist ivuxolimab. These receptors were obtained from an adult with an advanced solid tumor such as melanoma, head and neck, liver or kidney cancer.

The rearrangement uses TRBV18 and TRBJ1-1; D unclear. The V gene's germline CDR1 is KGHSH and CDR2 LQKENI. V was cut by 2 bases and J by 0 bases, with 13 bases left in between. CDR3 length: 16 residues. The CDR3 nucleotides are TGTGCCAGCTCACCAATACAGATGGAATTGAACACTGAAGCTTTCTTT. It is translated as CASSPIQMELNTEAFF.

The chain is built from TRBV19 and TRBJ1-1; no clear D. The V gene's germline CDR1 is LNHDA and CDR2 SQIVND (reference sequence). Trimming stripped 8 bases from V and 11 bases from J, with 15 bases between. The CDR3 totals 11 residues. CDR3 amino acids: CASSIVSGAFF. CDR3 bases: TGTGCCAGTTCCATCGTGAGCGGGGCTTTCTTT.

The table lists this clone with a count of one. This rearrangement joins TRBV6-4 to TRBJ2-3, with D tentatively TRBD2 (6 bases). This CDR3 has 15 residues. Germline assignment: CDR1 MRHNA and CDR2 SNTAGT. V lost 3 bases, J lost 0 bases, and 10 bases lay in between. This chain's CDR3 is CASSESGLSTDTQYF. As DNA, the CDR3 is TGTGCCAGCAGTGAGTCGGGACTCAGCACAGATACGCAGTATTTT.

V usage is TRBV30 and J usage is TRBJ2-2, with D possibly matching TRBD2 (6 bases). Trimming left V 0 bases short and J 6 bases short, with 11 bases between. This CDR3 contains 14 residues. CDR1 and CDR2 from the germline V gene are GTSNPN and SVGIG (reference sequence). The CDR3 coding sequence is TGTGCCTGGAGTGTAGGAGGGTACGCCGGGGAGCTGTTTTTT. It specifies CAWSVGGYAGELFF. The whole variable domain, filled in from reference TRBV30 and TRBJ2-2, reads SQTIHQWPATLVQPVGSPLSLECTVEGTSNPNLYWYRQAAGRGLQLLFYSVGIGQISSEVPQNLSASRPQDRQFILSSKKLLLSDSGFYLCAWSVGGYAGELFFGEGSRLTVL.

CDR3 amino acids: CASSLPLAGELFF. CDR3 DNA sequence: TGTGCCAGCAGTTTACCCCTAGCGGGGGAGCTGTTTTTT. This chain joins TRBV28 and TRBJ2-2; possible D gene TRBD2, 6 bases. Trimming took off 2 bases at V and 8 bases at J, with 9 bases between the two ends. Germline V CDR1 and CDR2: MDHEN, SYDVKM. This CDR3 contains 13 residues.

V usage is TRBV19 and J usage is TRBJ2-2; TRBD1 matches at 8 bases. Germline values: CDR1 LNHDA, CDR2 SQIVND (reference sequence). V lost 6 bases and J lost 6; bases outside the gene matches: 6. There are 14 residues in the CDR3. Here the CDR3 reads CASSPGQGPGELFF. Written as DNA, the CDR3 is TGTGCCAGTAGCCCCGGACAGGGTCCCGGGGAGCTGTTTTTT.

This clone was found a few times. This chain joins TRBV6-1 and TRBJ1-1; D is unresolved. The CDR3 length is 17 residues. V lost 3 bases and J 0 bases, leaving 17 bases between the germline ends. Germline CDR1 is MNHNS and CDR2 is SASEGT. CDR3 residues: CASSDTLNHYMNTEAFF. CDR3 DNA: TGTGCCAGCAGTGACACTCTTAACCATTACATGAACACTGAAGCTTTCTTT.

The chain recombines TRBV28 with TRBJ2-4, with a tentative D call TRBD2 (5 bases). This CDR3 contains 13 residues. Trimming left V 5 bases short and J 9 bases short, with 14 bases between. The germline CDR1 and CDR2 sequences are MDHEN and SYDVKM. In DNA, the CDR3 is TGTGCCAGCAGTCTCCGGGATAGAGGCATTCAGTACTTC. Protein sequence: CASSLRDRGIQYF. The variable domain in full, completed from reference TRBV28 and TRBJ2-4, reads DVKVTQSSRYLVKRTGEKVFLECVQDMDHENMFWYRQDPGLGLRLIYFSYDVKMKEKGDIPEGYSVSREKKERFSLILESASTNQTSMYLCASSLRDRGIQYFGAGTRLSVL.

V and J are TRBV9 and TRBJ2-6, with TRBD1 identical over 7 bases. CDR3 length equals 15 residues. V shed 4 bases and J 2 bases; nucleotides not matched to a gene: 3. Germline V gene lookup returns CDR1 SGDLS and CDR2 YYNGEE. The CDR3 region has the DNA TGTGCCAGCAGCCCTACAGGGGCTGGGGCCAACGTCCTGACTTTC. Translating gives CASSPTGAGANVLTF.

The V call is TRBV4-2, the J call TRBJ1-1; 9 bases agree with TRBD1. CDR1 is LGHNA, CDR2 YNFKEQ, per germline. The J segment lost 1 base and the V segment lost 5 bases, leaving 8 bases of the junction unmatched. This CDR3 spans 16 amino acids. The CDR3: CASSLQGAGGNTEAFF. In DNA form, the CDR3 reads TGTGCCAGCAGCTTACAGGGGGCGGGTGGGAACACTGAAGCTTTCTTT.

The chain carries TRBV2 and TRBJ1-6; 10 bases are shared with TRBD1. Germline lookup yields CDR1 SNHLY and CDR2 FYNNEI. J gave up 8 bases and V 3 bases, and 4 bases lay outside the gene matches. This CDR3 spans 15 amino acids. CDR3 nucleotides: TGTGCCAGCAGTGAGGACAGGGGGATGGATTCACCCCTCCACTTT. Amino acid sequence: CASSEDRGMDSPLHF.

V is TRBV2 and J is TRBJ2-5, with D possibly being TRBD2 (5 bases). With 8 bases removed from V and 1 base from J, the gap between germline ends came to 5 bases. The CDR3 consists of 11 residues. Germline V gives CDR1 SNHLY, CDR2 FYNNEI. The CDR3 sequence: CASEGQETQYF. CDR3 sequence (DNA): TGTGCCAGCGAGGGCCAAGAGACCCAGTACTTC.

This chain links TRBV30 with TRBJ2-3, with 8 bases matching TRBD2. The CDR3 is made up of 19 amino acids. Per the germline V gene, CDR1 is GTSNPN and CDR2 is SVGIG (reference sequence). V was clipped by 1 base and J by 0 bases; unmatched bases: 15. The CDR3: CAWSGDRAGASFSTDTQYF. CDR3 DNA sequence: TGTGCCTGGAGTGGGGATCGAGCGGGAGCCTCCTTTAGCACAGATACGCAGTATTTT.

This chain uses TRBV19 with TRBJ1-6; D gene unclear. The CDR3 totals 14 residues. The V end was cut by 8 bases, the J end by 7 bases, with 15 bases between. Germline values: CDR1 LNHDA, CDR2 SQIVND (reference sequence). The CDR3 region has the DNA TGTGCCAGTTCCCCTGAGCCGGACAATTCACCCCTCCACTTT. Protein: CASSPEPDNSPLHF.

CDR3 loop: CASSQDLGGRGSHGYTF. CDR3 nucleotides: TGTGCCAGCAGCCAAGATCTTGGGGGCAGGGGGTCGCATGGCTACACCTTC. The rearrangement links TRBV4-2 to TRBJ1-2; 7 bases map to TRBD1. CDR3 size: 17 residues. V lost 0 bases, J lost 6 bases, and 13 bases stayed unmatched. The V gene's germline CDR1 is LGHNA and CDR2 YNFKEQ.